This T cell receptor beta chain was captured in a study of blood T cell repertoires in COVID-19. Across the study: Specimens from acute and convalescent COVID-19 originated in the United States, Italy and Spain. The analysed material was cDNA or gDNA that came from T cells, B-cell-depleted T cells, or PBMCs.

Under the authors' procedure: How many nucleated cells were present was estimated from reference gene primer amplification. The data were produced by immunoSEQ multiplex PCR, yet TCRdb's version contains in-frame clones alone and is incomplete. V, J and clone size derive from that table, while D and trimming were established from the DNA sequence. The profile shows more than 12,000 clones, approximately 87% of them singletons. The sequenced sample consisted of peripheral blood. The source of this sequence is a human donor in a cohort sampled during active COVID-19.

CDR3 coding DNA: TGTGCCAGCAGTCGACAGGATATGTACCAAGAGACCCAGTACTTC. It specifies CASSRQDMYQETQYF. The chain employs TRBV28 and TRBJ2-5, with D possibly being TRBD1 (6 bases). The CDR3 runs 15 residues. V was clipped by 5 bases and J by 0 bases, with 13 bases between them. Germline V gene data show CDR1 as MDHEN and CDR2 as SYDVKM.